This TCR beta chain was documented in a study of cytomegalovirus exposure and HLA in healthy donors. Study-wide results and limits: For TCR beta chains, V- and J-gene trimming was later linked to a missense DCLRE1C variant.

A multiplex PCR was run with 60 Vbeta primers and 13 Jbeta primers. Profiling relied on immunoSEQ multiplex PCR, and the TCRdb table lists in-frame clones only, not all of them. The table lists about 55,000 clones, 55% to 75% of them singletons. Of note for this clone: Its antigen remains unknown.

The CDR3 is 15 amino acids. Per the germline V gene, CDR1 is MNHNY and CDR2 is SVGAGI (reference sequence). Germline trimming cut 7 bases from V and 5 bases from J; bases unmatched to any gene: 7. Sequencing was done on a sample of PBMCs. The clonotype originates from a man between 40 and 49 years old in good health and CMV-seropositive. The chain couples TRBV6-6 to TRBJ2-6, with 8 bases matching TRBD1. CDR3: CASTAGGDRANVLTF. The DNA for the CDR3 is TGTGCCAGCACCGCAGGGGGCGATAGGGCCAACGTCCTGACTTTC.